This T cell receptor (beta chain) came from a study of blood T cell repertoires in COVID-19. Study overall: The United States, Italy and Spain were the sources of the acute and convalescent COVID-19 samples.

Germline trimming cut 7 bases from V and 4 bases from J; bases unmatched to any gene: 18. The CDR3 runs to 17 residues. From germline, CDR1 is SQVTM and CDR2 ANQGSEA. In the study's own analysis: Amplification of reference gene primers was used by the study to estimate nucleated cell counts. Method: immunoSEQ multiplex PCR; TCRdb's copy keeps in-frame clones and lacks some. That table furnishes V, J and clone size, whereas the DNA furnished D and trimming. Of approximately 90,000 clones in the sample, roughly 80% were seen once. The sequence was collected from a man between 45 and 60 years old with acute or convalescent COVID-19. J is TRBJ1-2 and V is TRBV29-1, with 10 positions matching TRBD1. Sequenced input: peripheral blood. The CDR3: CSADESRDRGLSYGYTF. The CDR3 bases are TGCAGCGCGGATGAATCTCGCGACAGGGGGCTTTCCTATGGCTACACCTTC.